The entry that follows covers one TCR beta chain sequence. Clones were read by immunoSEQ multiplex PCR, and TCRdb kept only the in-frame ones, dropping some. The table lists around 70,000 clones, 91% of them singletons. The data originate from a study of cytomegalovirus exposure and HLA in healthy donors. This CDR3 is 16 amino acids long. The V end was cut by 5 bases, the J end by 3 bases, with 20 bases between. Per germline, CDR1 MDHEN and CDR2 SYDVKM. The sequenced sample was PBMCs. The rearrangement joins TRBV28 to TRBJ2-7; perhaps TRBD1 as D (6 bases). This sequence originates from a man aged 18 to 35 in good health and CMV-seronegative. The CDR3, as DNA: TGTGCCAGCAGTCCGGGCCCAGGGGACCTCGACTACGAGCAGTACTTC. This gives the protein CASSPGPGDLDYEQYF.